These 22 T cell receptor beta chains share one sample of origin, sequenced in a study of T cell responses to AZD1222 COVID-19 vaccine. Assay used: immunoSEQ multiplex PCR; TCRdb lists only in-frame clones, some missing. The sample includes some 110,000 clones, about 89% seen only once; the top ten take 4.2%. The sample in question was peripheral blood, obtained on day 0 of AZD1222 vaccination. All receptors derive from an adult in good health.

The J gene is TRBJ2-1, the V gene TRBV28, with 9 nucleotides matching TRBD1. J was trimmed by 7 bases and V by 8 bases; bases with no gene match: 12. CDR1 MDHEN and CDR2 SYDVKM come from the germline V gene. The CDR3 length is 15 residues. The CDR3 nucleotides read TGTGCCAGCCGGGTGGGGACAGGGTCGATTAATGAGCAGTTCTTC. This codes for CASRVGTGSINEQFF.

The chain carries TRBV9 and TRBJ1-2, with D unclear. There are 13 residues in the CDR3. CDR1 and CDR2 from the germline V gene are SGDLS and YYNGEE. V was shortened by 8 bases and J by 8 bases, with 19 bases between the two germline ends. The CDR3, as DNA: TGTGCCAGTAATACCGACGGCGTCGGGGGCTACACCTTC. It encodes CASNTDGVGGYTF. The full variable domain, with the rest looked up from reference TRBV9 and TRBJ1-2, is DSGVTQTPKHLITATGQRVTLRCSPRSGDLSVYWYQQSLDQGLQFLIQYYNGEERAKGNILERFSAQQFPDLHSELNLSSLELGDSALYFCASNTDGVGGYTFGSGTRLTVV.

The J gene is TRBJ1-3, the V gene TRBV29-1; D is uncertain. From germline, CDR1 is SQVTM and CDR2 ANQGSEA. CDR3 length: 13 amino acids. Trimming removed 6 bases at V and 0 bases at J, with 9 bases between. The chain's CDR3 is CSVEVFSGNTIYF. The CDR3 region has the DNA TGCAGCGTGGAGGTGTTCTCTGGAAACACCATATATTTT.

Regarding this clone: Other DNA sequences within the sample encode an identical CDR3. V is TRBV5-1 and J is TRBJ2-3; D is ambiguous. CDR1 is SGHRS and CDR2 is YFSETQ in the germline V gene. This CDR3 has 16 residues. Trimming left V 4 bases short and J 0 bases short, with 15 bases between. The CDR3, as DNA: TGCGCCAGCAGCCTCCGCCAGGCTGCTAGCACAGATACGCAGTATTTT. Amino acids: CASSLRQAASTDTQYF.

The rearrangement joins TRBV28 to TRBJ1-1; D is undetermined. The CDR3 has 11 residues. V dropped 7 bases and J dropped 5 bases, with 8 bases sitting between them. From germline, CDR1 is MDHEN and CDR2 SYDVKM. The chain's CDR3 is CASIRGTEAFF. The CDR3 DNA reads as TGTGCCAGCATCCGTGGGACTGAAGCTTTCTTT.

The rearrangement links TRBV7-3 to TRBJ2-4; 7 nucleotides align to TRBD1. The ends lost 5 bases at V and 6 bases at J; junction bases unmatched: 7. The CDR3 consists of 14 residues. Germline CDR1 SGHTA, CDR2 FQGTGA. The CDR3 spells CASSPSRDRNIQYF. The CDR3, as DNA: TGTGCCAGCAGCCCTTCTCGGGACAGAAACATTCAGTACTTC.

The rearrangement joins TRBV28 to TRBJ2-7, with a weak D call TRBD2 (7 bases). The CDR3 contains 13 residues. V lost 7 bases to trimming and J lost 6 bases, with 16 bases between them. CDR1 is MDHEN and CDR2 is SYDVKM in the germline V gene. The CDR3 DNA follows: TGTGCCAGCACGGGGGGATGGGGGCTCGAGCAGTACTTC. Translating gives CASTGGWGLEQYF. Variable domain in full (rest from reference TRBV28 and TRBJ2-7): DVKVTQSSRYLVKRTGEKVFLECVQDMDHENMFWYRQDPGLGLRLIYFSYDVKMKEKGDIPEGYSVSREKKERFSLILESASTNQTSMYLCASTGGWGLEQYFGPGTRLTVT.

The gene calls are TRBV3-1 (or the pseudogene TRBV3-2) and TRBJ1-4; maybe TRBD1 (5 bases). Germline lookup yields CDR1 LGHDT and CDR2 YNNKEL (reference sequence). The CDR3 runs 12 residues. Between the trimmed V and J ends, which lost 0 bases and 13 bases, there was a span of 9 bases. Here the CDR3 reads CASSQDQGGLFF. The CDR3 DNA reads as TGTGCCAGCAGCCAAGACCAGGGAGGACTGTTTTTT.

CDR3 bases: TGTGCCAGCAGTTTAACGGGGGAGGGCCCTCACAATGAGCAGTTCTTC. Encoded protein: CASSLTGEGPHNEQFF. The chain joins TRBV28 to TRBJ2-1, with TRBD2 matching 7 bases. Per germline, CDR1 MDHEN and CDR2 SYDVKM. J was trimmed by 5 bases and V by 2 bases; bases with no gene match: 9. The CDR3 runs to 16 residues. Full variable domain (rest looked up from reference TRBV28 and TRBJ2-1): DVKVTQSSRYLVKRTGEKVFLECVQDMDHENMFWYRQDPGLGLRLIYFSYDVKMKEKGDIPEGYSVSREKKERFSLILESASTNQTSMYLCASSLTGEGPHNEQFFGPGTRLTVL.

This sequence joins TRBV18 and TRBJ1-4, with D tentatively TRBD1 (5 bases). Germline CDR1 is KGHSH and CDR2 is LQKENI. The CDR3 totals 14 residues. Trimming stripped 2 bases from V and 5 bases from J, with 9 bases between. This chain's CDR3 is CASSPSRENEKLFF. CDR3 coding DNA: TGTGCCAGCTCACCAAGCAGGGAGAATGAAAAACTGTTTTTT.

The chain is built from TRBV18 and TRBJ2-1; TRBD2 agrees at 11 bases. From germline, CDR1 is KGHSH and CDR2 LQKENI. The CDR3 sequence is 16 residues long. V shed 0 bases and J 7 bases; nucleotides not matched to a gene: 5. CDR3 nucleotide sequence: TGTGCCAGCTCACCACCTAGCGGGGGGGCCTGGAATGAGCAGTTCTTC. Amino acids: CASSPPSGGAWNEQFF.

This chain uses TRBV6-5 with TRBJ2-4; D gene ambiguous. V lost 0 bases and J lost 3, with 9 bases in between. The length of the CDR3 is 15 residues. Germline V gives CDR1 MNHEY, CDR2 SVGAGI. CDR3 residues: CASSYSIGVKNIQYF. In nucleotides, the CDR3 is TGTGCCAGCAGTTACTCGATCGGTGTCAAAAACATTCAGTACTTC.

This clone showed up just once. J is TRBJ1-1 and V is TRBV9; D gene ambiguous. The V and J ends lost 0 bases and 6 bases respectively, with 15 bases between them. The length of the CDR3 is 15 residues. CDR1 and CDR2 from the germline V gene are SGDLS and YYNGEE. CDR3 sequence reads: CASSVALGSGPEAFF. Here the CDR3 DNA reads TGTGCCAGCAGCGTAGCTCTCGGGAGCGGGCCTGAAGCTTTCTTT. Full variable domain (remainder filled in from reference TRBV9 and TRBJ1-1): DSGVTQTPKHLITATGQRVTLRCSPRSGDLSVYWYQQSLDQGLQFLIQYYNGEERAKGNILERFSAQQFPDLHSELNLSSLELGDSALYFCASSVALGSGPEAFFGQGTRLTVV.

CDR3 loop: CASSQADNYGYTF. As DNA, the CDR3 is TGTGCCAGCAGCCAAGCGGACAACTATGGCTACACCTTC. This chain joins TRBV4-2 and TRBJ1-2; the D is unclear. Germline V gene sequence: CDR1 LGHNA, CDR2 YNFKEQ. The CDR3 has 13 residues. V was shortened by 1 base and J by 2 bases, with 5 bases between the two germline ends.

CDR3 in amino acids: CASRLTGSSYNEQFF. The CDR3, as DNA: TGTGCCAGTAGACTAACAGGGAGCTCCTACAATGAGCAGTTCTTC. V and J are TRBV19 and TRBJ2-1, with a weak D call TRBD1 (6 bases). This CDR3 contains 15 residues. V was trimmed by 6 bases and J by 0 bases, leaving 12 bases between them. Per the germline V gene, CDR1 is LNHDA and CDR2 is SQIVND (reference sequence).

The chain couples TRBV6-5 to TRBJ1-5; D not certain. V was cut by 0 bases and J by 5 bases, with 5 bases left in between. This CDR3 is 13 amino acids long. CDR1 is MNHEY and CDR2 is SVGAGI in the germline V gene. CDR3 sequence (DNA): TGTGCCAGCAGTTACTCGTGGGATCAGCCCCAGCATTTT. This codes for CASSYSWDQPQHF.

The chain couples TRBV5-1 to TRBJ2-3; unclear D gene. V gave up 4 bases and J gave up 1 base, with 10 bases separating them. The germline CDR1 and CDR2 sequences are SGHRS and YFSETQ. This CDR3 region has 14 residues. As DNA, the CDR3 is TGCGCCAGCAGCGGGTTCGTTGGCACAGATACGCAGTATTTT. As protein: CASSGFVGTDTQYF.

CDR3 sequence reads: CASRLGLAGWYNEQFF. The CDR3 DNA reads as TGTGCAAGTCGCTTAGGACTAGCGGGATGGTACAATGAGCAGTTCTTC. The chain links TRBV12-2 to TRBJ2-1; TRBD2 is taken as the D call from the table, unchecked against the DNA. TRBV12-2 is a documented pseudogene. The CDR3 consists of 16 residues.

The chain recombines TRBV4-1 with TRBJ1-6; D gene unclear. This CDR3 comprises 15 residues. CDR1 MGHRA and CDR2 YSYEKL come from the germline V gene. V lost 5 bases to trimming and J lost 0 bases, with 8 bases between them. CDR3 nucleotides: TGCGCCAGCAGCGCCGATTCCTCCTATAATTCACCCCTCCACTTT. This codes for CASSADSSYNSPLHF.

Here the CDR3 reads CASSPPFGWEQYF. The CDR3 DNA reads TGTGCCAGCAGCCCTCCGTTTGGCTGGGAGCAGTACTTC. The rearrangement links TRBV11-2 to TRBJ2-7; D gene unclear. CDR1 SGHAT and CDR2 FQNNGV come from the germline V gene. The CDR3 spans 13 residues. Trimming stripped 5 bases from V and 7 bases from J, with 15 bases between.

The gene calls are TRBV28 and TRBJ1-1; 10 bases match TRBD1. The V gene end was trimmed by 7 bases and the J gene end by 6 bases; junction bases not matched to a gene: 5. Germline V CDR1 and CDR2: MDHEN, SYDVKM. CDR3 length: 13 residues. This CDR3 reads CASIPGQGSEAFF. In DNA form, the CDR3 reads TGTGCCAGCATTCCGGGACAGGGGTCTGAAGCTTTCTTT.

This clone was detected only once. The rearrangement joins TRBV6-5 to TRBJ1-5; no clear D. The CDR3 sequence is 12 residues long. V shed 8 bases and J shed 5 bases, with 10 bases lying between them. Germline CDR1 is MNHEY and CDR2 is SVGAGI. The CDR3 spells CASQTRDQPQHF. The DNA of the CDR3 is TGTGCCAGCCAAACTAGGGATCAGCCCCAGCATTTT.